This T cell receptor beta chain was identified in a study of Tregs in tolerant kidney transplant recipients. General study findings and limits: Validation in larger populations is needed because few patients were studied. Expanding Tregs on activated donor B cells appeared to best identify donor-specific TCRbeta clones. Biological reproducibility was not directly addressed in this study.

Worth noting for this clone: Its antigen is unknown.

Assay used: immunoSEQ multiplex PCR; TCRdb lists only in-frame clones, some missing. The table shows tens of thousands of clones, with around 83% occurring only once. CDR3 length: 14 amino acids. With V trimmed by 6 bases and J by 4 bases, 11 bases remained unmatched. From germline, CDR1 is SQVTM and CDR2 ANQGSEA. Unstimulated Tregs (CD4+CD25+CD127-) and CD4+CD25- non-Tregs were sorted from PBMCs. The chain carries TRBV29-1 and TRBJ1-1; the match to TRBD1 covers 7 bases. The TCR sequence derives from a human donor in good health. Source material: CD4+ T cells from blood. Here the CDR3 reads CSVATTGLGTEAFF. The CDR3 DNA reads TGCAGCGTAGCCACGACAGGGTTAGGCACTGAAGCTTTCTTT.